The clone carrying this T cell receptor (beta chain) came up a few times. This specimen belongs to a study of blood T cell repertoires in COVID-19. Study background: Sites across the United States, Italy and Spain contributed samples from acute and convalescent COVID-19.

The V end lost 0 bases, the J end lost 0 bases, and 11 bases lay between the germline ends. The CDR3 totals 17 residues. The germline V gene has CDR1 KGHSH and CDR2 LQKENI. Assay: immunoSEQ multiplex PCR; the TCRdb copy retains only in-frame clones and omits some. The table lists approximately 210,000 clones, roughly 80% of them singletons. The clonotype originates from a human donor in a cohort sampled during active COVID-19. Sequenced input: peripheral blood. The rearrangement links TRBV18 to TRBJ2-2; TRBD2 might be the D (6 bases). The CDR3: CASSPPLPGANTGELFF. The CDR3 coding sequence is TGTGCCAGCTCACCACCCCTTCCGGGGGCGAACACCGGGGAGCTGTTTTTT.